In this sample, the clone carrying this T cell receptor beta chain turned up a few times. The antigen remains undetermined. Library preparation for TCR beta used quantitative 5'-RACE with molecular barcodes. TCRdb reprocessed the 5' RACE reads with MiXCR, giving one entry per CDR3 protein. The sample has around 540,000 distinct CDR3 sequences, about an eighth seen once; the top ten hold over 6.5%. Looked up from germline, CDR1 is DFQATT and CDR2 is SNEGSKA (reference sequence). J lost 4 bases, V lost 6 bases, and 9 bases had no gene match. The CDR3 is made up of 15 amino acids. The data were obtained in a study of CD8 T cells in ankylosing spondylitis. Findings and limits, study-wide: The authors reported significant enrichment of disease-linked clones in matched ankylosing spondylitis synovial fluid. There was a TCR beta motif, made of several highly homologous variants, that appeared characteristic of ankylosing spondylitis blood.

What was sequenced was blood, either unsorted or a sorted T cell fraction (not recorded which). This clonotype was sampled from a male donor with ankylosing spondylitis. J is TRBJ2-6 and V is TRBV20-1; 7 nucleotides align to TRBD1. The CDR3 DNA reads as TGCAGTGCCAATCCAGGGGGATGGGGGGCCAACGTCCTGACTTTC. Translation gives CSANPGGWGANVLTF.